This TCR beta chain was found in a study of CD8 T cells in Susac syndrome. RNA in amounts of roughly 0.5 to 1 ug was reverse transcribed with random hexamers. TCRdb ran MiXCR on the immunoSEQ multiplex PCR reads and lists one entry per CDR3 protein. Of about 140,000 distinct CDR3 sequences listed, 95% are singletons. Looked up from germline, CDR1 is MRHNA and CDR2 is SNTAGT. V shed 0 bases and J shed 7 bases, with 10 bases lying between them. The CDR3 is 14 residues long. The V call is TRBV6-4, the J call TRBJ2-1; D not resolved. This sequence was found in a human donor with Susac syndrome. The sequencing sample was made of CD4+ T cells from PBMCs. This CDR3 is CASSDSGQSNEQFF. The CDR3 nucleotides read TGTGCCAGCAGTGACTCGGGCCAGTCGAATGAGCAGTTCTTC.